What follows are 2 T cell receptor beta chains derived from one specimen sequenced in a study of shared clonotypes between healthy human individuals. TCRdb keeps only in-frame clones here, not all; method: immunoSEQ multiplex PCR. The profile covers under 600,000 clones, with 90% to 97% appearing a single time and about 0.059% taken by the ten largest. The sequencing input was naive CD4+ T cells sorted from blood. Indicated subset: CD45RA+ positively selected. The receptors derive from a woman aged 25 to 39 in good health.

In this sample, this clone turned up a few times. This rearrangement joins TRBV10-1 to TRBJ2-7, with D maybe TRBD2 (6 bases). The CDR3 is made up of 14 amino acids. The V and J ends lost 4 bases and 3 bases respectively, with 13 bases between them. Germline assignment: CDR1 WNHNN and CDR2 SYGVQD (reference sequence). The CDR3 region is CASSGHSGGYEQYF. The CDR3 DNA follows: TGCGCCAGCAGTGGGCATAGCGGAGGCTACGAGCAGTACTTC.

The rearrangement joins TRBV27 to TRBJ1-5, with D perhaps TRBD1 (6 bases). The CDR3 loop spans 18 amino acids. CDR1 is MNHEY and CDR2 is SMNVEV in the germline V gene (reference sequence). Trimming left V 3 bases short and J 0 bases short, with 18 bases between. The CDR3, as DNA: TGTGCCAGCAGTTTGCTGGGGGCCAACCTTTATAGCAATCAGCCCCAGCATTTT. Translation: CASSLLGANLYSNQPQHF.